Detailed here is one TCR beta chain. This clone is a singleton in its sample. Its antigen is not yet known. Base qualities are not recorded, but no much larger clone differs from it by a single base. This entry comes from a study of cytomegalovirus exposure and HLA in healthy donors (dated by TCRdb to 2016 to 2017). Some background on the complete study: An earlier analysis of some 550 of the donors reported about 290 Gb of sequence data and 120 million or so unique TCR beta sequences from about 179 million T cells. The aim of the study was to test whether cataloging public T cell receptors could identify signatures of past pathogen exposure. To predict cytomegalovirus infection status, the study combined high-throughput TCR immunosequencing, statistical association of individual TCRs with disease status, and machine learning. Using immunosequencing, the study profiled T cell repertoires from about 650 subjects and related those repertoires to cytomegalovirus serostatus. To decide whether each TCR beta V gene segment behaved as functional or pseudogenic, an earlier analysis of 587 of the donors relied on high-throughput TCR beta sequencing. Typing coverage varied by locus: 629-630 donors for A, B, C, DRB1 and DQB1; 522 for DQA1; nearly 610 for DPA1; 400 to 480 for DPB1. Donor age, sex, ethnicity and CMV serostatus were compiled together with the repertoire data. Among about 390 genotyped donors of the cohort, an average of around 240,000 unique TCR beta nucleotide sequences were sequenced per donor, roughly 20% of them non-productive. HLA typing covered class I and class II loci at four-digit resolution. Rather than using new phenotypic data, the later analysis identified candidate immune exposures from TCR beta sequences and from how often those sequences occurred across donors. To study patterns of TCR occurrence, a later analysis re-analyzed previously published TCR beta repertoires from around 700 donors and added high-resolution HLA genotyping. A few DR-DQ haplotypes were treated as single units for association and clustering because of strong linkage in the cohort. All discovery cohort repertoires had been generated using a single sequencing platform. A later genetic analysis used genome-wide SNP genotypes for about 60% of the 666 donors, treating that subset as a discovery cohort. An early release that covered around 590 HLA-typed donors contained approximately 300 gigabases of sequencing data and some 87 million unique TCR sequences. In addition to the first cohort of roughly 670 subjects, a separate validation cohort of 120 different subjects was used. Among the roughly 400 genotyped donors, roughly 80% belonged to the genetic ancestry cluster associated with self-reported Caucasian donors.

CDR1 and CDR2, per the germline V gene, are ENHRY and SYGVKD. The V end gives up 10 bases and the J end 3 bases, leaving 15 bases in the junction not matched to a gene. The CDR3, cysteine through phenylalanine, is 16 amino acids long. Here the CDR3 DNA is all that survives: 48 bases in frame from base 1. In total, 600 or so healthy bone marrow donors made up the cohort. At the time of sampling, all cohort members were nominally healthy, though unrecorded immune exposures were likely present. The donor tested CMV seropositive and was one of the 289 seropositive cohort members. A peripheral blood sample was provided by each donor, and peripheral blood mononuclear cells were used for TCR beta sequencing. The Qiagen DNeasy Blood Extraction Kit was used to extract genomic DNA from the blood cell samples. What the work shows at the level of the full study, not this receptor alone: Correlated functional status among segregating V segments might be attributable to linkage disequilibrium, but an unknown experimental factor could not be ruled out. The classifier was reported to diagnose cytomegalovirus status with high specificity and sensitivity in both the original cohort and the validation cohort. When HLA alleles, especially DR and DQ, strongly co-occurred, TCR associations were difficult to assign to individual alleles. A later analysis found that TCR association rates varied across HLA loci, with DRB1 alleles showing the most associated TCRs and HLA-C alleles the fewest. A later genetic analysis associated a missense DCLRE1C variant with V-gene and J-gene trimming of TCR beta chains, and an independent cohort replicated the association. In vitro tests confirmed that a few of the cytomegalovirus-associated TCR beta chains recognize cytomegalovirus antigens. The authors suggested that the approach could potentially be generalized to other disease states and immunological phenotypes. Compared with the approximately 670-donor mean, donors in an Asian-associated ancestry cluster had fewer N-insertions in productive TCRs, according to a later genetic analysis. Because the 87-base-pair reads could not distinguish some IMGT-functional V segments, including TRBV6-2 and TRBV6-3, those segments were excluded. Because counts were too low, 15 to 20 rarely observed V segments, including chromosome 9 orphons, were left out of the earlier analysis of 587 of the donors. In the study, around 150 TCR beta chains were listed as associated with cytomegalovirus. A later analysis found that most CMV-associated TCR beta chains appeared HLA-restricted, with HLA associations seemingly driven largely by CMV exposure. A group of highly shared sequence variants was considered likely to be a technical artifact of the sequencing pipeline. Roughly uniform sequencing depth across donors was assumed in presence/absence analyses, although this assumption may not hold. Across donors, most TCR sequences were observed very rarely, whereas some public TCRs were present in many individuals. At a false discovery rate of 0.05, a later analysis linked around 17,000 TCR beta sequences to specific HLA alleles. In a later analysis, several top co-occurrence clusters were reported to appear linked to parvovirus B19, influenza, CMV and Epstein-Barr virus. HLA typing was unavailable for some donors at each locus, so association tests used only the typed subset. This cohort had only TCR beta chains sequenced, and the lack of alpha or paired-chain data limited which features could be detected. A later analysis found that HLA-associated TCR beta chains were more clonally expanded and had lower generation probabilities than equally common non-associated chains. A further reported finding was that TCR beta sequences accurately predicted the HLA-A and HLA-B alleles for most subjects in the first cohort. An earlier analysis of some 590 of the donors showed that most TCR beta V segments appeared in productive rearrangements either about 87% or about 30% of the time, which broadly matched IMGT annotations. For the cohort, immune exposure information was limited to CMV serostatus.

The library was obtained by the immunoSEQ multiplex PCR assay. A mixture of 60 forward primers for TCR Vbeta segments and 13 reverse primers for TCR Jbeta segments was used in the multiplex PCR. A multiplex PCR assay on genomic DNA amplified the CDR3 region of rearranged TCR beta genes. On the Illumina HiSeq System, the amplified TCR beta libraries were sequenced as 87-base-pair reads. From the authors' description of their analysis: In a later analysis, 77 million or so unique TCR beta chains were counted across the approximately 620 repertoires, and roughly 10 million of these chains were shared by at least two donors. To remove PCR and sequencing errors, raw reads were error-corrected and collapsed into unique sequences using a nearest-neighbor algorithm that merged closely related sequences. Alignment of CDR3 sequences to IMGT reference sequences was used to assign V, D and J gene segments. For a sequence to be retained, at least a six-nucleotide match to both a V gene segment and a J gene segment was required. Rearrangements were called productive when the CDR3 lacked stop codons and stayed in frame with V and J; all others were non-productive. Following IMGT convention, CDR3 was defined as the stretch from the second conserved V-encoded cysteine to the conserved J-encoded phenylalanine. The earlier analysis of about 590 of the donors excluded sequences that lacked an unambiguous match to a single V gene segment. In an earlier analysis of some 590 of the donors, V segments were called functional above 56.7% productive rearrangements and were called segregating when the between-donor standard deviation exceeded 5%. To diagnose cytomegalovirus status from the catalog of TCR beta chain sequences, a statistical classification framework was built. In a later analysis, V and J genes were assigned by comparing TCR nucleotide sequences against IMGT/GENE-DB human TR gene sequences. Using the TCRdist pipeline, a later analysis assigned CDR3 sequences along with most-parsimonious VDJ recombination scenarios. A later analysis defined each TCR beta chain by its CDR3 amino acid sequence plus V-gene family, and excluded reads lacking a unique V-gene family. In a later analysis, 500 to 650 highly shared, low-generation-probability nucleotide sequences were removed to address suspected cross-contamination and a sequencing artifact. In a later analysis, a clonal expansion index for each public chain was calculated from normalized within-repertoire ranks of inferred template counts. In a later analysis, generation probabilities were computed with a VDJ recombination model fitted to out-of-frame rearrangements, and the resulting probabilities were checked against IGoR. In a later analysis, TCR-TCR, TCR-HLA and TCR-CMV co-occurrence was scored with hypergeometric tests, and a repertoire-size bias correction was applied to TCR pairs. To estimate false discovery rates, a later analysis permuted the HLA or CMV assignments 20 times. A later analysis grouped co-occurring TCRs with DBSCAN, adding TCRdist sequence similarity when clustering within HLA-allele-positive subsets. Repertoires with fewer than 30,000 or more than 120,000 public chains, plus five repertoires with anomalous nucleotide sharing, were excluded from co-occurrence clustering. The immuneACCESS repertoire file appears here via TCRdb, limited to in-frame rearrangements. These files lack a portion of the clones; in checked studies, under half of the deficit traces to unresolved V genes, and the cause of the others is not known. V and J calls and clone size are as listed in that table; D and trimming were resolved from the DNA. In all, the sample holds 170,000 or so clones, and around four fifths of those were seen once. Together, the top ten hold under 5% of the sample.

The clonotype was recovered from a girl between 5 and 17 years old in good health and CMV-seropositive. Input material: PBMCs. The chain was built from TRBV10-3 and TRBJ1-3; 7 bases in the middle match TRBD1. The nucleotides read TGTGCCAACCCAGAGAGGACAGGCATGGGTGGAAACACCATATATTTT. It translates as CANPERTGMGGNTIYF.